Listed below are T cell receptor beta chains from one sample, sequenced in a study of cytomegalovirus exposure and HLA in healthy donors. Sequencing used immunoSEQ multiplex PCR; TCRdb keeps in-frame clones, though not all of them. The sample contains around 120,000 clones, 60% to 80% of which appear only once. Sequenced: PBMCs. The receptors shown here come from a man over 45 in good health and CMV-seropositive. Both conserved end residues are part of each CDR3. D genes are given only for firm matches. Clone size is given for some rows only: seen once, a few or many times, or a class if the clone is expanded.

cdr3_nt: TGTGCCAGCAGCGCTACTAGCGGGGGGGCCGGGGAGACCCAGTACTTC
cdr3_aa: CASSATSGGAGETQYF
clone_size: .
d_call: TRBD2
v_call: TRBV9
j_call: TRBJ2-5

cdr3_nt: TGCAGCGTCCTTGAGGGTAACTATGGCTACACCTTC
cdr3_aa: CSVLEGNYGYTF
clone_size: .
d_call: .
v_call: TRBV29-1
j_call: TRBJ1-2

cdr3_nt: TGTGCCAGCAGCAAAAAAAAAGGGGCCGGCCGGGGGAATCAGCCCCAGCATTTT
cdr3_aa: CASSKKKGAGRGNQPQHF
clone_size: .
d_call: .
v_call: TRBV21-1
j_call: TRBJ1-5

cdr3_nt: TGTGCTAGTGGCCTCACAGATACGCAGTATTTT
cdr3_aa: CASGLTDTQYF
clone_size: .
d_call: .
v_call: TRBV12-5
j_call: TRBJ2-3

cdr3_nt: TGTGCCAGCAGCGTAGCCCCCAGGGGTGATGAGCAGTTCTTC
cdr3_aa: CASSVAPRGDEQFF
clone_size: .
d_call: .
v_call: TRBV9
j_call: TRBJ2-1

cdr3_nt: TGTGCCAGCAGTTACGAGGTGTCTAGCCCCGTTTGGGAGCAGTTCTTC
cdr3_aa: CASSYEVSSPVWEQFF
clone_size: .
d_call: .
v_call: TRBV6-5
j_call: TRBJ2-1

cdr3_nt: TGCAGTGCTAGAGATCCGGGAGGGCAGTTCTTC
cdr3_aa: CSARDPGGQFF
clone_size: .
d_call: TRBD2
v_call: TRBV20-1
j_call: TRBJ2-1

cdr3_nt: TGTGCCAGCAGTCACACCTCGACTCTAGCGGGAGAGACCCAGTACTTC
cdr3_aa: CASSHTSTLAGETQYF
clone_size: .
d_call: TRBD2
v_call: TRBV28
j_call: TRBJ2-5

cdr3_nt: TGTGCCAGCTCACCCGACAGGCTCGGTGGCTACACCTTC
cdr3_aa: CASSPDRLGGYTF
clone_size: .
d_call: .
v_call: TRBV18
j_call: TRBJ1-2

cdr3_nt: TGTGCCAGCTCAGCGCAAGAGACCCAGTACTTC
cdr3_aa: CASSAQETQYF
clone_size: .
d_call: .
v_call: TRBV18
j_call: TRBJ2-5

cdr3_nt: TGTGCCAGCAGCCTCGGGGGGGTGACAGCTTTCTTT
cdr3_aa: CASSLGGVTAFF
clone_size: .
d_call: .
v_call: TRBV6-1
j_call: TRBJ1-1

cdr3_nt: TGTGCCTGCCGACCGGGGTTAGGGGAAGCTTTCTTT
cdr3_aa: CACRPGLGEAFF
clone_size: .
d_call: .
v_call: TRBV28
j_call: TRBJ1-1

cdr3_nt: TGTGCCAGCAGCTTGGGCCACTTGGACTACAATGAGCAGTTCTTC
cdr3_aa: CASSLGHLDYNEQFF
clone_size: .
d_call: .
v_call: TRBV7-2
j_call: TRBJ2-1

cdr3_nt: TGTGCCAGCAGTAAAGGACAGGGGGGCACTGAAGCTTTCTTT
cdr3_aa: CASSKGQGGTEAFF
clone_size: once
d_call: TRBD1
v_call: TRBV11-2
j_call: TRBJ1-1

cdr3_nt: TGTGCCAGCTCAGCACCGGCTCAGGGGGCTTACGAGCAGTACTTC
cdr3_aa: CASSAPAQGAYEQYF
clone_size: .
d_call: TRBD1
v_call: TRBV18
j_call: TRBJ2-7

cdr3_nt: TGTGCCAGCACTAAACAGGGGGCGGGCAATCAGCCCCAGCATTTT
cdr3_aa: CASTKQGAGNQPQHF
clone_size: .
d_call: TRBD1
v_call: TRBV2
j_call: TRBJ1-5

cdr3_nt: TGCGCCAGCAGCTTGGCAGGGACAGGGAGCACAGATACGCAGTATTTT
cdr3_aa: CASSLAGTGSTDTQYF
clone_size: .
d_call: TRBD1
v_call: TRBV5-1
j_call: TRBJ2-3

cdr3_nt: TGTGCCAGCAGCTTAGGTCGGGGGGGGCCTAAGAACACTGAAGCTTTCTTT
cdr3_aa: CASSLGRGGPKNTEAFF
clone_size: .
d_call: .
v_call: TRBV7-9
j_call: TRBJ1-1

cdr3_nt: TGTGCCAGCAGTCAGGGGTACGAGCAGTACTTC
cdr3_aa: CASSQGYEQYF
clone_size: once
d_call: .
v_call: TRBV28
j_call: TRBJ2-7

cdr3_nt: TGTGCCAGCAGCGTAGGGGACCCCGGGAGCGGGTACGAGCAGTACTTC
cdr3_aa: CASSVGDPGSGYEQYF
clone_size: .
d_call: .
v_call: TRBV9
j_call: TRBJ2-7

cdr3_nt: TGTGCCAGCAGCTTACGAGGGACAGGGGTGAGCACTAATGAAAAACTGTTTTTT
cdr3_aa: CASSLRGTGVSTNEKLFF
clone_size: .
d_call: TRBD1
v_call: TRBV7-2
j_call: TRBJ1-4

cdr3_nt: TGTGCCAGCAGGGGACAGGGTAAGGGCAATCAGCCCCAGCATTTT
cdr3_aa: CASRGQGKGNQPQHF
clone_size: .
d_call: TRBD1
v_call: TRBV6-5
j_call: TRBJ1-5

cdr3_nt: TGTGCCAGCAGTGCGAACTACGAGCAGTACTTC
cdr3_aa: CASSANYEQYF
clone_size: .
d_call: .
v_call: TRBV6-5
j_call: TRBJ2-7

cdr3_nt: TGTGCCAGCAGCTCCCACCCGGTTAGCACAGATACGCAGTATTTT
cdr3_aa: CASSSHPVSTDTQYF
clone_size: .
d_call: .
v_call: TRBV7-6
j_call: TRBJ2-3

cdr3_nt: TGTGCCAGCAGTTGGACAGGGGAGGATGAAAAACTGTTTTTT
cdr3_aa: CASSWTGEDEKLFF
clone_size: few
d_call: TRBD1
v_call: TRBV6-6
j_call: TRBJ1-4

cdr3_nt: TGTGCCAGCAGCATTAGCGGTCTAACTCGGGAGCAGTACTTC
cdr3_aa: CASSISGLTREQYF
clone_size: .
d_call: .
v_call: TRBV5-4
j_call: TRBJ2-7

cdr3_nt: TGTGCCAGCAGCCAAGGACAGGGGGCAGATACGCAGTATTTT
cdr3_aa: CASSQGQGADTQYF
clone_size: .
d_call: TRBD1
v_call: TRBV7-8
j_call: TRBJ2-3

cdr3_nt: TGCGCCAGCAGCTTGGGTGGACTAGCGGGGGGAAGAACAGATACGCAGTATTTT
cdr3_aa: CASSLGGLAGGRTDTQYF
clone_size: few
d_call: TRBD2
v_call: TRBV5-1
j_call: TRBJ2-3

cdr3_nt: TGTGCCAGCAGTTACGACAGGGAGGATTTTAAACAGTTCTTC
cdr3_aa: CASSYDREDFKQFF
clone_size: .
d_call: .
v_call: TRBV6-5
j_call: TRBJ2-1

cdr3_nt: TGTGCCAGCACTGGGACAGTCAACTATGGCTACACCTTC
cdr3_aa: CASTGTVNYGYTF
clone_size: .
d_call: TRBD1
v_call: TRBV2
j_call: TRBJ1-2

cdr3_nt: TGTGCCAGCAACAACTGGGACAGGGGGTACAATGAGCAGTTCTTC
cdr3_aa: CASNNWDRGYNEQFF
clone_size: .
d_call: TRBD1
v_call: TRBV6-1
j_call: TRBJ2-1

cdr3_nt: TGTGCCAGCAGCTTTCTACAGGGTAGGGAGACCCAGTACTTC
cdr3_aa: CASSFLQGRETQYF
clone_size: .
d_call: .
v_call: TRBV11-2
j_call: TRBJ2-5

cdr3_nt: TGTGCCAGCAGTTCCGGGACAGGGGCCCACGAGCAGTACTTC
cdr3_aa: CASSSGTGAHEQYF
clone_size: .
d_call: TRBD1
v_call: TRBV6-5
j_call: TRBJ2-7

cdr3_nt: TGTGCCAGCAGCTCTTCTAACTATGGCTACACCTTC
cdr3_aa: CASSSSNYGYTF
clone_size: .
d_call: .
v_call: TRBV5-6
j_call: TRBJ1-2

cdr3_nt: TGTGCCAGCGGCTTAGAGGGGGGGCGTCATGGCTACACCTTC
cdr3_aa: CASGLEGGRHGYTF
clone_size: .
d_call: .
v_call: TRBV7-9
j_call: TRBJ1-2